This T cell receptor (beta chain) was observed in a study of neurological immune-mediated disorders. TCRdb re-analysed the 5' RACE reads in MiXCR, keeping a single row per CDR3 protein. The sample holds roughly 60,000 distinct CDR3 sequences, around 3.8% seen once. Unsorted libraries were prepared from 2 million PBMCs that had been stored at -80 C. CDR1 and CDR2 from the germline V gene are MNHEY and SMNVEV (reference sequence). CDR3 length equals 15 residues. V shed 1 base and J shed 5 bases, with 14 bases lying between them. The sample holds many counts of this clonotype. Its target is not known. Broader study findings: Because no CDR3 amino acid sequences were shared across subjects by expanded clones, private repertoires were suggested in all groups. The most TCR clonal expansion was seen in HTLV-1-associated myelopathy, whereas the least was seen in multiple sclerosis, below the level in healthy controls.

The rearrangement links TRBV27 to TRBJ2-5, with TRBD2 as a possible D gene (6 bases). The sample was PBMCs. This receptor was identified in a woman between 45 and 65 years old with multiple sclerosis. The chain's CDR3 is CASSLFVGSRETQYF. The CDR3 DNA reads as TGTGCCAGCAGTTTATTCGTCGGGAGTCGGGAGACCCAGTACTTC.